A single sample gave rise to the 30 T cell receptor beta chains below, sequenced in a study of neoadjuvant anti-PD-1 for oral cavity cancer (dated by TCRdb to the early 2020s). The method was the immunoSEQ multiplex PCR assay. The table comes from immuneACCESS by way of TCRdb, which keeps in-frame sequences with V and J called. Part of the clones is missing from these tables; in studies checked, under half for an unresolved V gene and the rest for unknown reasons. Within this sample are 12,000 to 15,000 clones, with about 70% of them counted one time only. The ten largest clones capture 2% to 2.5% of the sample. The time point label corresponds to: before neoadjuvant nivolumab. Material: PBMCs, obtained before nivolumab (anti-PD-1) treatment. The receptors stem from a person between 40 and 85 years old with oral cavity squamous cell carcinoma.

This clone was seen once. This chain uses TRBV7-9 with TRBJ2-1; D may correspond to TRBD1 or TRBD2 (5 bases each). V dropped 3 bases and J dropped 4 bases, with 7 bases sitting between them. This CDR3 spans 13 amino acids. Germline V gives CDR1 SEHNR, CDR2 FQNEAQ (reference sequence). For the CDR3, the DNA is TGTGCCAGCAGCTTGGGACGTTACAATGAGCAGTTCTTC. It is translated as CASSLGRYNEQFF. The full variable domain, rest sourced from reference TRBV7-9 and TRBJ2-1, is DTGVSQNPRHKITKRGQNVTFRCDPISEHNRLYWYRQTLGQGPEFLTYFQNEAQLEKSRLLSDRFSAERPKGSFSTLEIQRTEQGDSAMYLCASSLGRYNEQFFGPGTRLTVL.

The chain combines TRBV10-3 with TRBJ1-2, with a possible D match to TRBD1 (5 bases). This CDR3 is 15 amino acids long. Trimming shortened V by 0 bases and J by 8 bases, and 16 bases separated the two germline ends. The germline CDR1 and CDR2 sequences are ENHRY and SYGVKD. In DNA form, the CDR3 reads TGTGCCATCAGTGAGTCAGTCAGCAACACAGGAGGCTACACCTTC. The encoded protein is CAISESVSNTGGYTF.

This clone was picked up one time. This rearrangement joins TRBV7-2 to TRBJ1-2; 7 bases align to TRBD1. Germline CDR1 is SGHTA and CDR2 is FQGNSA. V lost 1 base, J lost 8 bases, and 4 bases stayed unmatched. CDR3 size: 13 residues. CDR3 nucleotides: TGTGCCAGCAGCTTAGGGAGGGGGCTGGGCTACACCTTC. This sequence encodes CASSLGRGLGYTF. Together with reference TRBV7-2 and TRBJ1-2, the CDR3 gives the full variable domain: GAGVSQSPSNKVTEKGKDVELRCDPISGHTALYWYRQSLGQGLEFLIYFQGNSAPDKSGLPSDRFSAERTGGSVSTLTIQRTQQEDSAVYLCASSLGRGLGYTFGSGTRLTVV.

The chain uses TRBV5-5 and TRBJ2-5; D is possibly TRBD2 (5 bases). In germline, CDR1 is SGHKS, CDR2 YYEKEE (reference sequence). Trimming removed 6 bases at V and 1 base at J, with 10 bases between. The CDR3 runs to 13 residues. CDR3 in amino acids: CASILALQETQYF. The DNA for the CDR3 is TGTGCCAGCATCCTAGCCCTCCAAGAGACCCAGTACTTC.

The chain couples TRBV6-4 to TRBJ2-7; 9 nucleotides line up with TRBD2. The ends lost 4 bases at V and 0 bases at J; junction bases unmatched: 4. The germline V gene has CDR1 MRHNA and CDR2 SNTAGT. The CDR3 consists of 15 residues. CDR3 in amino acids: CASSVQAGGSYEQYF. DNA for the CDR3: TGTGCCAGCAGTGTGCAAGCGGGAGGCTCCTACGAGCAGTACTTC.

The gene calls are TRBV6-4 and TRBJ2-2; D uncertain. This CDR3 spans 15 amino acids. V was shortened by 0 bases and J by 0 bases, with 5 bases between the two germline ends. Germline lookup yields CDR1 MRHNA and CDR2 SNTAGT. Written as DNA, the CDR3 is TGTGCCAGCAGTGACTCGGGGACGAACACCGGGGAGCTGTTTTTT. Its protein is CASSDSGTNTGELFF.

This clone has a handful of counts. The J gene is TRBJ1-1, the V gene TRBV29-1; 8 bases agree with TRBD1. V lost 5 bases, J lost 10 bases, and 15 bases stayed unmatched. Germline assignment: CDR1 SQVTM and CDR2 ANQGSEA. The CDR3 totals 14 residues. CDR3 loop: CSVNTPGGVLGAFF. Here the CDR3 DNA reads TGCAGCGTTAATACCCCAGGGGGCGTCTTAGGAGCTTTCTTT.

V is TRBV25-1 and J is TRBJ1-6; 8 bases line up with TRBD1. Germline CDR1 is MGHDK and CDR2 is SYGVNS. CDR3 length: 14 amino acids. V shed 6 bases and J 6 bases; nucleotides not matched to a gene: 4. CDR3 residues: CASRAGGSNSPLHF. In DNA, the CDR3 is TGTGCCAGCAGAGCAGGGGGCTCTAATTCACCCCTCCACTTT.

A few counts support this clone. The rearrangement uses TRBV19 and TRBJ1-4; D remains unclear. The CDR3 is made up of 12 amino acids. The V gene lost 3 bases and the J gene lost 8 bases, with 7 bases spanning the gap. Germline V gives CDR1 LNHDA, CDR2 SQIVND (reference sequence). The chain's CDR3 is CASSIAGEKLFF. The CDR3 DNA sequence: TGTGCCAGTAGTATTGCCGGGGAAAAACTGTTTTTT.

This chain uses TRBV7-8 with TRBJ1-1; D not certain. The germline V and J ends were trimmed by 4 bases and 5 bases, with 5 bases remaining between them. CDR3 length equals 11 residues. Germline assignment: CDR1 SGHVS and CDR2 FQNEAQ. This CDR3 is CASSWITEAFF. The CDR3 bases are TGTGCCAGCAGCTGGATTACTGAAGCTTTCTTT.

The chain uses TRBV7-3 and TRBJ2-5, with TRBD2 identical over 8 bases. V was clipped by 1 base and J by 7 bases; unmatched bases: 8. This CDR3 region has 15 residues. CDR1 and CDR2 (germline): SGHTA, FQGTGA. For the CDR3, the DNA is TGTGCCAGCAGCTTAAACCCGGGAGGGCTAGGGACCCAGTACTTC. This codes for CASSLNPGGLGTQYF.

The J gene is TRBJ2-5, the V gene TRBV1; the D call of TRBD2 is as the table states it, not checked on the DNA. TRBV1 is a documented pseudogene. This CDR3 is built from 15 residues. CDR3: CTSSHPSGARETQYF. CDR3 DNA sequence: TGCACCAGCAGCCATCCTAGCGGGGCCCGGGAGACCCAGTACTTC.

V is TRBV19 and J is TRBJ1-4; D remains unclear. V gave up 6 bases and J gave up 4 bases, with 18 bases separating them. Per germline, CDR1 LNHDA and CDR2 SQIVND (reference sequence). The CDR3 sequence is 16 residues long. CDR3 DNA sequence: TGTGCCAGTAGCTTGGAGTTCGGGCGGCTTAATGAAAAACTGTTTTTT. This translates into CASSLEFGRLNEKLFF.

V gene TRBV29-1 combines with J gene TRBJ2-6; D might be TRBD1 (5 bases). Looked up from germline, CDR1 is SQVTM and CDR2 is ANQGSEA. V lost 7 bases, J lost 0 bases, and 16 bases lay in between. CDR3 size: 16 residues. The CDR3 DNA is TGCAGCGCTCAAACGGACATCAACTCTGGGGCCAACGTCCTGACTTTC. Its protein product is CSAQTDINSGANVLTF.

The sample holds a few counts of this clone. This chain connects TRBV25-1 to TRBJ2-3; D unclear. V was clipped by 1 base and J by 0 bases, with 8 bases between them. CDR3 length: 15 residues. The V gene's germline CDR1 is MGHDK and CDR2 SYGVNS. CDR3 loop: CASSESYGSTDTQYF. CDR3 DNA sequence: TGTGCCAGCAGTGAATCTTACGGGAGCACAGATACGCAGTATTTT.

The chain is built from TRBV10-2 and TRBJ2-1; TRBD2 matches 15 bases. CDR1 and CDR2 (germline): WSHSY, SAAADI. The CDR3 is 19 amino acids. V was clipped by 0 bases and J by 2 bases; unmatched bases: 5. This CDR3 is CASSESGLAGGPTYNEQFF. The CDR3 nucleotides read TGCGCCAGCAGTGAGTCGGGACTAGCGGGGGGCCCTACCTACAATGAGCAGTTCTTC.

The sample holds a few counts of this clone. The chain is built from TRBV2 and TRBJ1-5; perhaps TRBD1 as D (6 bases). CDR3 length: 15 amino acids. Germline V gene sequence: CDR1 SNHLY, CDR2 FYNNEI. Trimming removed 6 bases at V and 1 base at J, with 13 bases between. The chain's CDR3 is CASSTGRGSNQPQHF. CDR3 coding DNA: TGTGCCAGCAGCACGGGAAGGGGGAGCAATCAGCCCCAGCATTTT. The full variable domain, with the rest looked up from reference TRBV2 and TRBJ1-5, is EPEVTQTPSHQVTQMGQEVILRCVPISNHLYFYWYRQILGQKVEFLVSFYNNEISEKSEIFDDQFSVERPDGSNFTLKIRSTKLEDSAMYFCASSTGRGSNQPQHFGDGTRLSIL.

This sequence joins TRBV19 and TRBJ2-7; 8 bases fit TRBD1. Germline CDR1 LNHDA, CDR2 SQIVND (reference sequence). The CDR3 spans 12 residues. Losses at the gene ends were 8 bases for V and 5 bases for J; bases not matched to a gene: 5. The CDR3 region is CASGQGNNEQYF. As DNA, the CDR3 is TGTGCCAGTGGACAGGGTAACAACGAGCAGTACTTC. The full variable domain, completed using reference TRBV19 and TRBJ2-7, is DGGITQSPKYLFRKEGQNVTLSCEQNLNHDAMYWYRQDPGQGLRLIYYSQIVNDFQKGDIAEGYSVSREKKESFPLTVTSAQKNPTAFYLCASGQGNNEQYFGPGTRLTVT.

V usage is TRBV5-6 and J usage is TRBJ2-7; D perhaps matches TRBD1 (6 bases). V was pared by 7 bases and J by 7 bases, with 15 bases between. Per the germline V gene, CDR1 is SGHDT and CDR2 is YYEEEE. The CDR3 has 12 residues. The CDR3 bases are TGTGCCAGCGGCCGACAGACAGGTGAGCAGTACTTC. The encoded protein is CASGRQTGEQYF.

The chain joins TRBV6-5 to TRBJ2-7; D is ambiguous. The CDR3 runs to 11 residues. Trimming removed 6 bases from V and 6 bases from J, with 9 bases in between. The germline V gene encodes CDR1 MNHEY and CDR2 SVGAGI. The CDR3, as DNA: TGTGCCAGCAGCCGAGGTAGCGAGCAGTACTTC. Residues: CASSRGSEQYF.

J is TRBJ2-2 and V is TRBV6-5, with D perhaps matching TRBD2 (5 bases). The CDR3 is 15 residues long. The V end lost 7 bases, the J end lost 9 bases, and 21 bases lay between the germline ends. Germline CDR1 MNHEY, CDR2 SVGAGI. The CDR3 nucleotides read TGTGCCAGCACCAAGACACCGTTCGGGAACCGGGAGCTGTTTTTT. Translating gives CASTKTPFGNRELFF.

This clone was seen more than once but under ten times. This rearrangement joins TRBV6-1 to TRBJ2-7, with 7 bases matching TRBD1. The V gene end was trimmed by 5 bases and the J gene end by 3 bases; junction bases not matched to a gene: 10. Germline lookup yields CDR1 MNHNS and CDR2 SASEGT. The CDR3 sequence is 15 residues long. CDR3 nucleotides: TGTGCCAGCAGTTCGGACAGGAATACACTCTACGAGCAGTACTTC. This sequence encodes CASSSDRNTLYEQYF.

The rearrangement uses TRBV6-5 and TRBJ2-2; D gene uncertain. The CDR3 consists of 13 residues. The V gene's germline CDR1 is MNHEY and CDR2 SVGAGI. The V and J ends lost 2 bases and 6 bases respectively, with 7 bases between them. This chain's CDR3 is CASSYPRPGELFF. In nucleotides, the CDR3 is TGTGCCAGCAGTTACCCGCGCCCCGGGGAGCTGTTTTTT.

The chain joins TRBV28 to TRBJ2-7; D not resolved. Germline CDR1 reads MDHEN; CDR2 reads SYDVKM. This CDR3 is 12 amino acids long. Trimming took 3 bases from V and 4 from J, leaving 7 bases between them. The CDR3 here is CASSLVQYEQYF. Written as DNA, the CDR3 is TGTGCCAGCAGTTTGGTACAGTACGAGCAGTACTTC.

J is TRBJ2-1 and V is TRBV18, with 8 bases lining up with TRBD2. The length of the CDR3 is 15 residues. V trimming: 3 bases; J trimming: 8 bases; junction bases outside the gene matches: 9. Germline V CDR1 and CDR2: KGHSH, LQKENI. The CDR3 region has the DNA TGTGCCAGCTCACCTCGGGGACTAGGTGGCGATGAGCAGTTCTTC. Amino acid sequence: CASSPRGLGGDEQFF.

This clone has just a few counts. The V and J genes are TRBV29-1 and TRBJ1-1; 7 bases agree with TRBD1. This CDR3 is 15 amino acids long. The junction had 15 bases not matched to a gene; V was cut back by 1 base and J by 10 bases. The V gene's germline CDR1 is SQVTM and CDR2 ANQGSEA. Written as DNA, the CDR3 is TGCAGCGTTGAAGGGGGCCGCGGACAGGCTCGGGGAGCTTTCTTT. It specifies CSVEGGRGQARGAFF. The complete variable domain, with remaining parts taken from reference TRBV29-1 and TRBJ1-1, reads SAVISQKPSRDICQRGTSLTIQCQVDSQVTMMFWYRQQPGQSLTLIATANQGSEATYESGFVIDKFPISRPNLTFSTLTVSNMSPEDSSIYLCSVEGGRGQARGAFFGQGTRLTVV.

This clone is labeled medium-sized. This chain joins TRBV14 and TRBJ2-3; no reliable D call. CDR3 length: 15 amino acids. V was pared by 0 bases and J by 5 bases, with 12 bases between. CDR1 SGHDN and CDR2 FVKESK come from the germline V gene. The CDR3 here is CASSQDIISVDTQYF. The CDR3, as DNA: TGTGCCAGCAGCCAAGACATCATCAGTGTAGATACGCAGTATTTT.

The rearrangement joins TRBV4-1 to TRBJ2-7; 11 bases are a match to TRBD2. Germline CDR1 reads MGHRA; CDR2 reads YSYEKL. This CDR3 spans 17 amino acids. Losses at the gene ends were 0 bases for V and 2 bases for J; bases not matched to a gene: 6. The CDR3 DNA sequence: TGCGCCAGCAGCCAAGATGGAGCTAGCGGGGGGACCTACGAGCAGTACTTC. This sequence encodes CASSQDGASGGTYEQYF.

The V call is TRBV7-9, the J call TRBJ2-3, with D possibly being TRBD2 (5 bases). The V gene lost 3 bases and the J gene lost 3 bases, with 7 bases spanning the gap. Germline V gene lookup returns CDR1 SEHNR and CDR2 FQNEAQ (reference sequence). This CDR3 spans 13 amino acids. CDR3: CASSFEGTDTQYF. The CDR3 DNA reads as TGTGCCAGCAGCTTCGAGGGAACAGATACGCAGTATTTT. Filled out from reference TRBV7-9 and TRBJ2-3, the complete variable domain reads DTGVSQNPRHKITKRGQNVTFRCDPISEHNRLYWYRQTLGQGPEFLTYFQNEAQLEKSRLLSDRFSAERPKGSFSTLEIQRTEQGDSAMYLCASSFEGTDTQYFGPGTRLTVL.

The chain has TRBV9 and TRBJ1-4, with a tentative D call TRBD1 (5 bases). Germline CDR1 reads SGDLS; CDR2 reads YYNGEE. Trimming took off 0 bases at V and 1 base at J, with 13 bases between the two ends. The CDR3 loop spans 17 amino acids. The DNA of the CDR3 is TGTGCCAGCAGCGTAGGGACGGGGGGGAGAACTAATGAAAAACTGTTTTTT. Protein product: CASSVGTGGRTNEKLFF.